This is a list of T cell receptor beta chains from one sample in a study of CD8 T cells in Susac syndrome. Each CDR3 protein gets one entry after TCRdb re-called the immunoSEQ multiplex PCR reads with MiXCR. The repertoire holds about 22,000 distinct CDR3 sequences, approximately 93% seen once, with 0.25% to 0.3% in the top ten. The sample was CD8+ T cells from PBMCs. These receptors all come from a human donor in good health. Both conserved end residues are trimmed from each CDR3. Fields, in order: D gene, J gene, V gene, CDR3 length, CDR3 protein. D genes are given only for firm matches.

D: -
J: TRBJ1-2
V: TRBV29-1
length: 11
CDR3: SVEAGYHYGYT

D: -
J: TRBJ1-4
V: TRBV13
length: 12
CDR3: ASSLGATNEKLF

D: -
J: TRBJ2-1
V: TRBV7-9
length: 10
CDR3: ASSKTQDEQF

D: -
J: TRBJ1-1
V: TRBV7-2
length: 12
CDR3: ASSPEAWRTEAF

D: -
J: TRBJ2-7
V: TRBV12-3/TRBV12-4
length: 11
CDR3: ASRLRHSYEQY

D: -
J: TRBJ1-1
V: TRBV2
length: 14
CDR3: ASSPATGILNTEAF

D: -
J: TRBJ2-3
V: TRBV7-9
length: 10
CDR3: ASRATGDTQY

D: -
J: TRBJ1-2
V: TRBV27
length: 11
CDR3: ASSLRGSDGYT

D: -
J: TRBJ1-4
V: TRBV12-3/TRBV12-4
length: 12
CDR3: ASSLWGSNEKLF

D: -
J: TRBJ1-2
V: TRBV29-1
length: 12
CDR3: SVEGGDLNYGYT

D: -
J: TRBJ2-1
V: TRBV4-3
length: 15
CDR3: ASSQDRRPPGYNEQF

D: -
J: TRBJ2-5
V: TRBV5-4
length: 12
CDR3: ASSLGQFQETQY

D: -
J: TRBJ1-5
V: TRBV6-2/TRBV6-3
length: 12
CDR3: ASSYLRTGQPQH

D: -
J: TRBJ2-1
V: TRBV5-6
length: 10
CDR3: ASSSYLSEQF

D: TRBD1
J: TRBJ2-7
V: TRBV6-1
length: 13
CDR3: ASSDWSDRDYEQY

D: TRBD2
J: TRBJ2-3
V: TRBV6-2/TRBV6-3
length: 12
CDR3: ASSAGTSADTQY

D: -
J: TRBJ1-2
V: TRBV29-1
length: 10
CDR3: SVEAGNQGYT

D: TRBD1
J: TRBJ2-4
V: TRBV4-3
length: 13
CDR3: ASSQGTGGRYIQY

D: -
J: TRBJ1-5
V: TRBV7-2
length: 14
CDR3: ASSFFPPEGNQPQH

D: TRBD2
J: TRBJ2-7
V: TRBV9
length: 15
CDR3: ASSVGREGLAGAVQY

D: -
J: TRBJ2-1
V: TRBV5-1
length: 14
CDR3: ASSPETGQVDNEQF

D: TRBD1
J: TRBJ2-7
V: TRBV6-2/TRBV6-3
length: 12
CDR3: ASSTGQEIYEQY

D: TRBD1
J: TRBJ2-7
V: TRBV10-1
length: 13
CDR3: ASSEGTGRSYEQY

D: -
J: TRBJ1-1
V: TRBV6-5
length: 10
CDR3: ASSPDSLEAF

D: TRBD1
J: TRBJ2-2
V: TRBV18
length: 14
CDR3: ASSPPRTGFDGELF

D: -
J: TRBJ2-1
V: TRBV12-3/TRBV12-4
length: 13
CDR3: ASRVSPPGDNEQF

D: -
J: TRBJ2-1
V: TRBV15
length: 13
CDR3: ATSTRGRSESEQF

D: -
J: TRBJ1-6
V: TRBV6-5
length: 12
CDR3: ASSYSNSNSPLH

D: TRBD2
J: TRBJ2-1
V: TRBV6-4
length: 14
CDR3: ASSEEASGGYNEQF

D: -
J: TRBJ1-1
V: TRBV2
length: 10
CDR3: AIGLLANEAF

D: TRBD1
J: TRBJ1-6
V: TRBV5-4
length: 15
CDR3: ASSAGTGEKINSPLH

D: TRBD1
J: TRBJ2-7
V: TRBV27
length: 13
CDR3: ASSLSAGGIYEQY

D: -
J: TRBJ2-2
V: TRBV3-1
length: 12
CDR3: ASSQGSWTGELF

D: -
J: TRBJ2-1
V: TRBV29-1
length: 11
CDR3: SPEGETYNEQF

D: -
J: TRBJ2-7
V: TRBV7-6
length: 13
CDR3: ASSLFSTDPYEQY

D: -
J: TRBJ2-5
V: TRBV6-5
length: 12
CDR3: ASSYSGDGKTQY

D: -
J: TRBJ1-4
V: TRBV27
length: 14
CDR3: ASSHRLGPTNEKLF

D: -
J: TRBJ1-1
V: TRBV29-1
length: 10
CDR3: SVVDMNTEAF

D: TRBD1
J: TRBJ1-1
V: TRBV2
length: 13
CDR3: ASSNSGQGRTEAF

D: -
J: TRBJ1-2
V: TRBV13
length: 12
CDR3: ASSQGTGLYGYT

D: TRBD1
J: TRBJ1-1
V: TRBV4-2
length: 14
CDR3: ASSHRLQGMNTEAF

D: -
J: TRBJ2-7
V: TRBV14
length: 11
CDR3: ASSQDPGREQY

D: -
J: TRBJ2-1
V: TRBV6-2/TRBV6-3
length: 12
CDR3: ASSYSGQGDEQF

D: -
J: TRBJ2-7
V: TRBV7-6
length: 13
CDR3: ASSLGSGISYEQY

D: TRBD2
J: TRBJ2-1
V: TRBV4-3
length: 13
CDR3: ASSQDLSGYNEQF

D: -
J: TRBJ1-2
V: TRBV11-2
length: 13
CDR3: ASSLEGGINYGYT

D: TRBD1
J: TRBJ2-5
V: TRBV13
length: 13
CDR3: ASSRWDRVGETQY

D: TRBD1
J: TRBJ1-5
V: TRBV4-1
length: 14
CDR3: ASSPRQGTGNQPQH

D: TRBD1
J: TRBJ1-5
V: TRBV7-2
length: 13
CDR3: ASSQEQGINQPQH

D: TRBD2
J: TRBJ2-7
V: TRBV9
length: 13
CDR3: ASSVEGLAGSEQY

D: TRBD1
J: TRBJ2-5
V: TRBV5-1
length: 14
CDR3: ASSLGTGFYLETQY

D: TRBD1
J: TRBJ1-4
V: TRBV5-5
length: 13
CDR3: ASSSPGQGFEKLF

D: TRBD1
J: TRBJ1-1
V: TRBV16
length: 11
CDR3: ASSQGQGVLAF

D: TRBD1
J: TRBJ1-1
V: TRBV12-3/TRBV12-4
length: 9
CDR3: ANSWDRGAF

D: -
J: TRBJ2-7
V: TRBV13
length: 13
CDR3: ASSLEGGRSYEQY